The 30 T cell receptor beta chains below were found in one sample sequenced in a study of T cell repertoires in cytomegalovirus infection. TCRdb passed the reads through MiXCR, listing each CDR3 protein once. Here the sample spans some 680,000 distinct CDR3 sequences, approximately 34% being singletons. Sequencing used PBMCs. All receptors come from a human donor in good health (CMV status not recorded). Some clones in this sample may be carry-over from other donors' samples.

This clonotype was picked up many times. The chain has TRBV7-8 and TRBJ2-3; TRBD2 agrees at 8 bases. The germline gives CDR1 SGHVS, CDR2 FQNEAQ. V gave up 5 bases and J gave up 2 bases; unmatched junction bases: 12. The CDR3 totals 17 residues. In DNA form, the CDR3 reads TGTGCCAGCAGCGGTCGGGGGGGGAATTCCTACACAGATACGCAGTATTTT. Translating it yields CASSGRGGNSYTDTQYF.

This clonotype was counted between two and nine times. The chain links TRBV11-2 to TRBJ2-1, with 12 bases identical to TRBD1. Germline V lookup: CDR1 SGHAT, CDR2 FQNNGV. The CDR3 is made up of 19 amino acids. Unmatched junction bases numbered 11, after V lost 5 bases and J lost 0 bases. CDR3: CASSPSGQGARSSYNEQFF. For the CDR3, the DNA is TGTGCCAGCAGCCCATCGGGACAGGGGGCGCGGAGCTCCTACAATGAGCAGTTCTTC.

This clonotype was detected a few times. The chain is built from TRBV6-1 and TRBJ1-1, with D unresolved. Trimming cost V 6 bases and J 4 bases, with 12 bases left between them. From germline, CDR1 is MNHNS and CDR2 SASEGT. This CDR3 has 13 amino acids. The CDR3 region has the DNA TGTGCCAGCAGGGCCCAGCAGACCACTGAAGCTTTCTTT. As protein: CASRAQQTTEAFF.

This chain links TRBV6-5 with TRBJ2-5; D unclear. V shed 5 bases and J shed 2 bases, with 15 bases lying between them. The CDR3 is made up of 15 amino acids. Germline CDR1 and CDR2: MNHEY and SVGAGI. The CDR3 loop reads CASSPTPVDQETQYF. DNA of the CDR3: TGTGCCAGCAGTCCGACTCCGGTGGATCAAGAGACCCAGTACTTC.

In its sample, this clonotype was seen once. The chain links TRBV18 to TRBJ1-5; the D gene is possibly TRBD1 (5 bases). V lost 6 bases and J lost 7, with 16 bases in between. The CDR3 covers 14 residues. Germline CDR1 KGHSH, CDR2 LQKENI. The CDR3 loop is CASSPQGIEQPQHF. The CDR3 DNA reads TGTGCCAGCTCCCCGCAGGGTATCGAGCAGCCCCAGCATTTT.

The chain has TRBV4-1 and TRBJ1-5; D is unresolved. The V end was cut by 0 bases, the J end by 5 bases, with 11 bases between. This CDR3 contains 15 residues. Germline V gives CDR1 MGHRA, CDR2 YSYEKL. The CDR3 sequence: CASSQDRNSYQPQHF. The DNA for the CDR3 is TGCGCCAGCAGCCAAGATAGGAACAGCTATCAGCCCCAGCATTTT.

The V gene is TRBV29-1, the J gene TRBJ2-3, with TRBD2 matching 7 bases. CDR1 is SQVTM, CDR2 ANQGSEA, per germline. V lost 6 bases to trimming and J lost 4 bases; unmatched junction nucleotides: 10. This CDR3 region has 14 residues. This CDR3 reads CSVLAGLVSDTQYF. CDR3 sequence (DNA): TGCAGCGTGCTCGCCGGACTAGTTTCAGATACGCAGTATTTT.

The V gene is TRBV28, the J gene TRBJ1-1; D is uncertain. The CDR3 covers 15 residues. The germline V and J ends were trimmed by 3 bases and 1 base, with 12 bases remaining between them. CDR1 is MDHEN and CDR2 is SYDVKM in the germline V gene. The CDR3 reads CASSFMPEKNTEAFF. The CDR3 DNA reads as TGTGCCAGCAGTTTTATGCCAGAAAAGAACACTGAAGCTTTCTTT.

The chain employs TRBV28 and TRBJ2-1; the match to TRBD2 covers 8 bases. Per the germline V gene, CDR1 is MDHEN and CDR2 is SYDVKM. CDR3 length: 16 residues. Trimming at V came to 3 bases and at J to 3 bases, leaving 7 bases not matched to a gene. The CDR3 DNA reads as TGTGCCAGCAGTTTTGCGGCGGGAGGCCTCTACAATGAGCAGTTCTTC. Its protein product is CASSFAAGGLYNEQFF.

This clonotype came up a few times. The chain joins TRBV28 to TRBJ2-5; no reliable D call. The germline CDR1 and CDR2 sequences are MDHEN and SYDVKM. The CDR3 is 12 amino acids. V was cut by 2 bases and J by 7 bases, with 8 bases left in between. The CDR3 loop reads CASSLQVATQYF. CDR3 DNA sequence: TGTGCCAGCAGTTTACAAGTTGCGACCCAGTACTTC. Full variable domain (remainder filled in from reference TRBV28 and TRBJ2-5): DVKVTQSSRYLVKRTGEKVFLECVQDMDHENMFWYRQDPGLGLRLIYFSYDVKMKEKGDIPEGYSVSREKKERFSLILESASTNQTSMYLCASSLQVATQYFGPGTRLLVL.

The chain employs TRBV6-1 and TRBJ2-1, with TRBD1 identical over 8 bases. With V trimmed by 2 bases and J by 1 base, 7 bases remained unmatched. The CDR3 has 17 residues. Germline CDR1 and CDR2: MNHNS and SASEGT. CDR3 in amino acids: CASSERTGPRSYNEQFF. For the CDR3, the DNA is TGTGCCAGCAGTGAAAGGACAGGGCCTCGGTCCTACAATGAGCAGTTCTTC.

This clonotype was detected a few times. This chain connects TRBV10-2 to TRBJ2-3; maybe TRBD2 (7 bases). The germline V and J ends were trimmed by 4 bases and 1 base, with 12 bases remaining between them. CDR1 is WSHSY, CDR2 SAAADI, per germline. This CDR3 comprises 15 residues. This CDR3 reads CASSVAGARTDTQYF. CDR3 DNA sequence: TGCGCCAGCAGTGTGGCGGGGGCCCGCACAGATACGCAGTATTTT.

Notes on this clonotype: Possible read error: a much larger clone is one base away. This chain links TRBV7-9 with TRBJ1-3; D ambiguous. Germline CDR1 SEHNR, CDR2 FQNEAQ (reference sequence). The CDR3 is made up of 14 amino acids. CDR3 DNA sequence: TGTGCCAGCCGCTTAGATGCAGGCCGAAACACCATATATTTT. It yields the protein CASRLDAGRNTIYF.

J is TRBJ2-3 and V is TRBV28; tentatively, D is TRBD2 (6 bases). Germline V gene data show CDR1 as MDHEN and CDR2 as SYDVKM. There are 16 residues in the CDR3. The ends were cut back, 5 bases at V and 6 bases at J, with 21 bases in the middle. The CDR3 DNA sequence: TGTGCCAGCAGTCCTCCCGGGTCTCAGCGGGTCGATACGCAGTATTTT. This encodes CASSPPGSQRVDTQYF.

The gene calls are TRBV25-1 and TRBJ2-1; TRBD2 agrees at 9 bases. This CDR3 comprises 15 residues. Germline-derived CDR1 and CDR2 are MGHDK and SYGVNS. V lost 4 bases and J lost 3; bases outside the gene matches: 4. Here the CDR3 DNA reads TGTGCCAGCAGTGCGAGTAGCGGGAGCTACAATGAGCAGTTCTTC. Protein sequence: CASSASSGSYNEQFF.

This clonotype occurred a few times. The chain recombines TRBV7-6 with TRBJ2-1; 10 bases match TRBD1. V dropped 5 bases and J dropped 4; count of bases not matched to a gene: 5. The CDR3 totals 15 residues. CDR1 and CDR2 from the germline V gene are SGHVS and FNYEAQ. CDR3 in amino acids: CASSIPGQGYNEQFF. For the CDR3, the DNA is TGTGCCAGCAGCATCCCGGGACAGGGGTACAATGAGCAGTTCTTC.

The sample holds a few counts of this clonotype. V is TRBV7-4 and J is TRBJ2-1, with D hard to call. V was shortened by 2 bases and J by 1 base, with 9 bases between the two germline ends. CDR3 length: 15 amino acids. Germline-derived CDR1 and CDR2 are SGHVT and SQSDAQ. In DNA, the CDR3 is TGTGCCAGCAGCTTACCCAGGATTTCCTACAATGAGCAGTTCTTC. It encodes CASSLPRISYNEQFF.

The chain joins TRBV2 to TRBJ1-3; D is perhaps TRBD1 (6 bases). Trimming stripped 0 bases from V and 8 bases from J, with 11 bases between. Germline values: CDR1 SNHLY, CDR2 FYNNEI. The length of the CDR3 is 14 residues. For the CDR3, the DNA is TGTGCCAGCAGTGAAGCGCCAGGGGCGCACACCATATATTTT. This codes for CASSEAPGAHTIYF. The whole variable domain, remainder taken from reference TRBV2 and TRBJ1-3, is EPEVTQTPSHQVTQMGQEVILRCVPISNHLYFYWYRQILGQKVEFLVSFYNNEISEKSEIFDDQFSVERPDGSNFTLKIRSTKLEDSAMYFCASSEAPGAHTIYFGEGSWLTVV.

V and J are TRBV5-1 and TRBJ1-3; D is unclear. V was shortened by 0 bases and J by 0 bases, with 10 bases between the two germline ends. The CDR3 covers 16 residues. CDR1 is SGHRS, CDR2 YFSETQ, per germline. CDR3 coding DNA: TGCGCCAGCAGCTTGGTGGCAGCCGTCTCTGGAAACACCATATATTTT. As protein: CASSLVAAVSGNTIYF.

The chain has TRBV2 and TRBJ1-1; a possible D gene is TRBD1 (5 bases). The CDR3 spans 12 residues. V was pared by 8 bases and J by 3 bases, with 10 bases between. The germline CDR1 and CDR2 sequences are SNHLY and FYNNEI. The DNA for the CDR3 is TGTGCCAGCGAAAGGGGAGACACTGAAGCTTTCTTT. This gives the protein CASERGDTEAFF.

The V and J genes are TRBV6-8 and TRBJ1-2; D call uncertain. Trimming left V 2 bases short and J 5 bases short, with 18 bases between. The CDR3 has 16 amino acids. CDR1 and CDR2 from the germline V gene are MNHGY and SAAAGT. CDR3 sequence (DNA): TGTGCCAGCAGTTACCGTGCGAGGGTCGTTGTGTATGGCTACACCTTC. This sequence encodes CASSYRARVVVYGYTF.

This clonotype showed up just a few times. This chain joins TRBV4-1 and TRBJ1-2; a weak D match, TRBD1 (6 bases). Trimming left V 2 bases short and J 14 bases short, with 24 bases between. Germline V gene data show CDR1 as MGHRA and CDR2 as YSYEKL. The CDR3 has 15 residues. The CDR3 protein is CASSQRSRGRGGDTF. CDR3 coding DNA: TGCGCCAGCAGCCAACGGTCCAGGGGCCGCGGGGGCGATACCTTC.

This clonotype was counted a single time. The chain is built from TRBV5-8 and TRBJ1-2; 7 nucleotides align to TRBD1. Germline CDR1 reads SGHTS; CDR2 reads YDEGEE. V trimming: 5 bases; J trimming: 8 bases; junction bases outside the gene matches: 9. CDR3 length: 13 amino acids. CDR3 amino acids: CASSVDRVRGYTF. The DNA for the CDR3 is TGTGCCAGCAGTGTCGACAGGGTCCGGGGCTACACCTTC.

This chain joins TRBV20-1 and TRBJ1-2, with 10 bases matching TRBD1. V was clipped by 1 base and J by 8 bases; unmatched bases: 7. From germline, CDR1 is DFQATT and CDR2 SNEGSKA (reference sequence). This CDR3 spans 14 amino acids. CDR3 sequence (DNA): TGCAGTGCTAGAGGTGGGACAGGGGATCGAGGCTACACCTTC. The encoded protein is CSARGGTGDRGYTF.

This clonotype was detected only a few times. The V gene is TRBV19, the J gene TRBJ2-7; D assignment may be TRBD1 or TRBD2 (5 bases each). The CDR3 runs 15 residues. The germline V gene has CDR1 LNHDA and CDR2 SQIVND (reference sequence). The V end was cut by 5 bases, the J end by 3 bases, with 17 bases between. In nucleotides, the CDR3 is TGTGCCAGTAGTCTCCGGGACGGTCAACACTACGAGCAGTACTTC. Its protein product is CASSLRDGQHYEQYF.

The rearrangement uses TRBV24-1 and TRBJ2-1; D remains unclear. Trimming pared 6 bases from V and 4 bases from J, leaving 12 bases between. Germline values: CDR1 KGHDR, CDR2 SFDVKD. This CDR3 is 14 amino acids long. The chain's CDR3 is CATSSSPSYNEQFF. As DNA, the CDR3 is TGTGCCACCAGTAGTAGCCCCTCTTACAATGAGCAGTTCTTC.

The rearrangement links TRBV7-9 to TRBJ2-3; no clear D gene. Germline-derived CDR1 and CDR2 are SEHNR and FQNEAQ (reference sequence). The CDR3 sequence is 18 residues long. Trimming removed 3 bases at V and 1 base at J, with 20 bases between. The CDR3 sequence is CASSFPRSDRPGTDTQYF. The CDR3 DNA reads TGTGCCAGCAGCTTCCCCCGATCGGACCGCCCGGGCACAGATACGCAGTATTTT.

This chain joins TRBV5-5 and TRBJ2-1; TRBD1 matches 9 bases. J was trimmed by 6 bases and V by 2 bases; bases with no gene match: 6. This CDR3 is built from 15 residues. CDR1 and CDR2 from the germline V gene are SGHKS and YYEKEE (reference sequence). DNA of the CDR3: TGTGCCAGCAGCTTACCGGGACAGGGTTTCAATGAGCAGTTCTTC. Translation gives CASSLPGQGFNEQFF.

This clonotype was seen more than once but under ten times. The chain employs TRBV12-3 or TRBV12-4 and TRBJ1-2; 8 bases align to TRBD1. After removal of 6 bases from V and 8 bases from J, the junction contained 8 bases not matched to a gene. This CDR3 is 13 amino acids long. As DNA, the CDR3 is TGTGCCAGCAGCCGTAGACAGGGGAGCGGCTACACCTTC. It codes for CASSRRQGSGYTF.

The rearrangement joins TRBV11-2 to TRBJ2-5, with D possibly TRBD2 on 6 matching bases. Germline lookup yields CDR1 SGHAT and CDR2 FQNNGV. The CDR3 length is 14 residues. Trimming left V 1 base short and J 3 bases short, with 9 bases between. CDR3 nucleotides: TGTGCCAGCAGCTTAGTCGGGAGAAAAGAGACCCAGTACTTC. It specifies CASSLVGRKETQYF.